This TCR beta chain was recorded in a study of blood T cell repertoires in COVID-19. Turning to the study itself: Specimens from acute and convalescent COVID-19 originated in the United States, Italy and Spain. PBMCs, B-cell-depleted T cells, or T cells provided the cDNA or gDNA that made up the material.

In the authors' methods: How many nucleated cells were present was estimated from reference gene primer amplification. TCRdb's table, derived via immunoSEQ multiplex PCR, lists solely in-frame clones and lacks some. V and J calls and clone size follow that table, whereas D and trimming were derived from the DNA. The table lists some 30,000 clones, 89% of them singletons. The V segment lost 3 bases and the J segment 2 bases; nucleotides outside the gene matches: 4. The CDR3 is made up of 16 amino acids. Looked up from germline, CDR1 is SGHNT and CDR2 is YYREEE (reference sequence). The chain links TRBV5-4 to TRBJ2-6; 8 bases align to TRBD1. The sequencing sample was made of peripheral blood. This sequence was found in a human donor in a cohort sampled during active COVID-19. CDR3 DNA sequence: TGTGCCAGCAGCTCCCAGGGGGCGGCTGGGGCCAACGTCCTGACTTTC. This encodes CASSSQGAAGANVLTF. Drawing the rest from reference TRBV5-4 and TRBJ2-6, the complete variable domain is ETGVTQSPTHLIKTRGQQVTLRCSSQSGHNTVSWYQQALGQGPQFIFQYYREEENGRGNFPPRFSGLQFPNYSSELNVNALELDDSALYLCASSSQGAAGANVLTFGAGSRLTVL.